This T cell receptor (beta chain) was recovered during a study of PD-1 blockade in classical Hodgkin lymphoma. V was pared by 0 bases and J by 5 bases, with 2 bases of the junction left unmatched. In germline, CDR1 is KGHSH, CDR2 LQKENI. The CDR3 is 15 residues long. Only in-frame clones appear in the TCRdb table, and some are missing; sequencing was by immunoSEQ multiplex PCR. Of some 39,000 clones detected, 78% appear once; the ten largest clones hold 37%. Time point meaning: cycle 4 day 1 (C4D1), after more than five weeks of nivolumab. With no exception, relapse followed autologous stem cell transplantation in all patients, and brentuximab vedotin exposure varied. Worth noting for this clone: Its antigen is not identified.

Study conclusions and caveats: Reports indicated that newly diagnosed patients had lower baseline TCR diversity than healthy donors did.

This chain joins TRBV18 and TRBJ1-4, with TRBD1 identical over 8 bases. The source was peripheral blood mononuclear cells (PBMCs), collected before the fourth cycle of nivolumab. The source of this sequence is a human donor with classical Hodgkin lymphoma. The CDR3 nucleotides are TGTGCCAGCTCACCACCGGGACAGGTCAATGAAAAACTGTTTTTT. It translates to CASSPPGQVNEKLFF.